These T cell receptor beta chains were read from a single sample in a study of blood T cell repertoires in COVID-19. Libraries were prepared by immunoSEQ multiplex PCR; TCRdb keeps only in-frame clonotypes and omits some of them. The sample contains a few hundred thousand clones, roughly 88% of which appear only once. Input material: PBMCs or T cells enriched from blood (not recorded which). Receptor source: a woman between 35 and 50 years old who had been exposed to COVID-19. CDR3s include the opening cysteine and the closing phenylalanine or tryptophan. The order of the fields is V gene, J gene, D gene, clone size, CDR3 DNA, CDR3 protein. A D gene is named only where the DNA matches it firmly. Size tells how often a clone was seen (once, few, many) or the class of an expanded clone, and some rows leave it out.

TRBV6-2/TRBV6-3,TRBJ1-6,TRBD1,NA,TGTGCCAGCAGTGATGCCTCCGGGACAGTTGATTCACCCCTCCACTTT,CASSDASGTVDSPLHF
TRBV6-5,TRBJ1-6,TRBD1,NA,TGTGCCAGCAGTTATGGGACAGGGGATTATAATTCACCCCTCCACTTT,CASSYGTGDYNSPLHF
TRBV5-1,TRBJ1-6,TRBD1,NA,TGCGCCAGCAGCCTGGGGACAGGTTATAATTCACCCCTCCACTTT,CASSLGTGYNSPLHF
TRBV9,TRBJ2-3,NA,NA,TGTGCCAGCAGCCCAAACCCCACTAGCACAGATACGCAGTATTTT,CASSPNPTSTDTQYF
TRBV23-1,TRBJ2-7,NA,NA,TGCGCCACCCCGCCGTCCGGAAACAGGTCCGAGCAGTACTTC,CATPPSGNRSEQYF
TRBV4-3,TRBJ1-4,NA,NA,TGCGCCAGCAGCCAAGATCAAGAGGGGGTATCGGTAAAACTGTTTTTT,CASSQDQEGVSVKLFF
TRBV5-4,TRBJ2-2,NA,NA,TGTGCCAGCAGCTTCGGACAGCTTCTAACCGGGGAGCTGTTTTTT,CASSFGQLLTGELFF
TRBV27,TRBJ2-3,NA,few,TGTGCCAGCAGCTATACTAGGGAGGATACGCAGTATTTT,CASSYTREDTQYF
TRBV29-1,TRBJ2-3,TRBD2,NA,TGCAGCGTCCAGCGGGGGGACACAGATACGCAGTATTTT,CSVQRGDTDTQYF
TRBV14,TRBJ1-1,NA,NA,TGTGCCAGCAGCCGACAGAGAATAAACACTGAAGCTTTCTTT,CASSRQRINTEAFF
TRBV4-1,TRBJ2-2,TRBD2,NA,TGCGCCAGCAGCCAAGATGGTAGCGGGGCGAACACCGGGGAGCTGTTTTTT,CASSQDGSGANTGELFF
TRBV4-1,TRBJ2-1,NA,NA,TGCGCCAGCAGCCAGCTGATGACAGCATACAATGAGCAGTTCTTC,CASSQLMTAYNEQFF
TRBV5-1,TRBJ2-7,NA,NA,TGCGCCAGCAGCCTCGAGACAAGTACCTACGAGCAGTACTTC,CASSLETSTYEQYF
TRBV7-9,TRBJ1-4,NA,NA,TGTGCCAGCAACCAAGTCCCAGGGGTTAATGAAAAACTGTTTTTT,CASNQVPGVNEKLFF
TRBV30,TRBJ2-1,TRBD2,NA,TGTGCCTTCTTGGGACATACTAGCGGGAGTAGCTATGAGCAGTTCTTC,CAFLGHTSGSSYEQFF
TRBV7-9,TRBJ1-1,TRBD1,NA,TGTGCCAGCAGCCCCCGCGGAGGGGGCGTTGAAGCTTTCTTT,CASSPRGGGVEAFF
TRBV6-2/TRBV6-3,TRBJ1-5,TRBD1,NA,TGTGCCAGCAGTTACCTACCCAGGGGGCTAAGAAATCAGCCCCAGCATTTT,CASSYLPRGLRNQPQHF
TRBV4-1,TRBJ2-1,TRBD2,NA,TGCGCCAGCAGCCAAGTTGATATGGGACTAGCGGGAGCCCATGAGCAGTTCTTC,CASSQVDMGLAGAHEQFF
TRBV7-2,TRBJ1-5,TRBD1,NA,TGTGCCAGCAGCTTAGGAAAAGGACAGGGGAATCAGTTGAATCAGCCCCAGCATTTT,CASSLGKGQGNQLNQPQHF
TRBV28,TRBJ2-3,NA,NA,TGTGCCAGCAGTTTATGGGAGCTAACTAGCACAGATACGCAGTATTTT,CASSLWELTSTDTQYF
TRBV28,TRBJ1-2,NA,NA,TGTGCCAGCAGCCTCGACAGCCTTTACTACTATGGCTACACCTTC,CASSLDSLYYYGYTF
TRBV9,TRBJ1-2,NA,NA,TGTGCCCCGGCGGGGACCTATGGCTACACCTTC,CAPAGTYGYTF
TRBV28,TRBJ2-7,TRBD2,NA,TGTGCCAGCAGTTACCGCAGGGCGAATAGCGGGGGGGCCTACGAGCAGTACTTC,CASSYRRANSGGAYEQYF
TRBV7-2,TRBJ1-4,NA,NA,TGTGCCAGCAGCTTATATGGGCGCAGGGGCGCGAGATCCCCCGGAAAACTGTTTTTT,CASSLYGRRGARSPGKLFF
TRBV16,TRBJ1-2,NA,NA,TGTGCCAGCAGCCCTGGGGGGGCGGTCTATGGCTACACCTTC,CASSPGGAVYGYTF
TRBV5-1,TRBJ1-1,TRBD1,once,TGCGCCAGCAGCTTGGCCGCAGGGACAGCTGAAGCTTTCTTT,CASSLAAGTAEAFF
TRBV9,TRBJ1-1,NA,once,TGTGCCAGCAGTAATGGGGCCATGAACACTGAAGCTTTCTTT,CASSNGAMNTEAFF
TRBV3-1/TRBV3-2,TRBJ2-7,NA,NA,TGTGCCAGCAGCCAAGGGGGAAGTGGTAGGGGGTCCTACGAGCAGTACTTC,CASSQGGSGRGSYEQYF
TRBV10-3,TRBJ1-5,TRBD1,NA,TGTGCCATCAGTACGACAGGGGATAATCAGCCCCAGCATTTT,CAISTTGDNQPQHF
TRBV7-9,TRBJ1-5,NA,NA,TGTGCCAGCAGCTCTTCCTATGAGGGTGCCAATCAGCCCCAGCATTTT,CASSSSYEGANQPQHF
TRBV6-1,TRBJ1-5,TRBD1,NA,TGTGCCAGCAGTGAATGGTCTCAGGGGGCGGGTCTCCAGCATTTT,CASSEWSQGAGLQHF
TRBV30,TRBJ1-1,NA,NA,TGTGCCTGGAGTGTACTAGGCCCCCCGGAGGGGCATGAGAACACTGAAGCTTTCTTT,CAWSVLGPPEGHENTEAFF
TRBV9,TRBJ1-5,TRBD1,NA,TGTGCCAGCAGCACTTCGGGACAGGGCAATCAGCCCCAGCATTTT,CASSTSGQGNQPQHF
TRBV12-5,TRBJ1-3,NA,NA,TGTGCTAGTGGCCAGGGATTTGGAAACACCATATATTTT,CASGQGFGNTIYF
TRBV19,TRBJ2-2,NA,NA,TGTGCCAGTAGCCTTCCGGGACAGAACACCGGGGAGCTGTTTTTT,CASSLPGQNTGELFF
TRBV7-8,TRBJ2-7,NA,NA,TGTGCCAGTGAGGATTACTACGAGCAGTACTTC,CASEDYYEQYF
TRBV9,TRBJ1-1,TRBD1,NA,TGTGCCAGCAGCCGGGGACAGGGTATTTCAATGAACACTGAAGCTTTCTTT,CASSRGQGISMNTEAFF
TRBV12-3/TRBV12-4,TRBJ2-5,NA,NA,TGTGCCAGCAGTGACTACCGGGAGACCCAGTACTTC,CASSDYRETQYF
TRBV14,TRBJ1-1,NA,NA,TGTGCCAGCAGCCATATCTGGACAGCAACGAACACTGAAGCTTTCTTT,CASSHIWTATNTEAFF
TRBV14,TRBJ2-1,NA,NA,TGTGCCAGCAGCCCCCAGCGGGGACACTACAATGAGCAGTTCTTC,CASSPQRGHYNEQFF
TRBV5-4,TRBJ1-6,TRBD1,NA,TGTGCCAGCAGCCCTACTGACAGGGTCCATAATTCACCCCTCCACTTT,CASSPTDRVHNSPLHF